A single sample gave rise to the 15 T cell receptor beta chains below, sequenced in a study of T cell responses to AZD1222 COVID-19 vaccine. Sequencing used immunoSEQ multiplex PCR; TCRdb keeps in-frame clones, though not all of them. The table lists 150,000 to 200,000 clones, roughly 90% of them singletons, with roughly 4.3% in the top ten. This specimen consisted of peripheral blood, obtained 28 days after the second AZD1222 dose. The receptors were gathered from an adult who received the AZD1222 COVID-19 vaccine.

The DNA for the CDR3 is TGTGCCAGCAGCTCCTACACTAGCGGGGGCAATGAGCAGTTCTTC. Protein sequence: CASSSYTSGGNEQFF. This chain links TRBV9 with TRBJ2-1; 11 bases match TRBD2. The CDR3 spans 15 residues. Germline V gene lookup returns CDR1 SGDLS and CDR2 YYNGEE. V dropped 4 bases and J dropped 6; count of bases not matched to a gene: 6. Combining the CDR3 with reference TRBV9 and TRBJ2-1 gives the whole variable domain DSGVTQTPKHLITATGQRVTLRCSPRSGDLSVYWYQQSLDQGLQFLIQYYNGEERAKGNILERFSAQQFPDLHSELNLSSLELGDSALYFCASSSYTSGGNEQFFGPGTRLTVL.

V and J are TRBV3-1 (or the pseudogene TRBV3-2) and TRBJ1-2; the D gene is possibly TRBD1 (6 bases). The V gene's germline CDR1 is LGHDT and CDR2 YNNKEL (reference sequence). There are 13 residues in the CDR3. V shed 4 bases and J shed 7 bases, with 13 bases lying between them. The CDR3 DNA sequence: TGTGCCAGCAGCCGCAAAGGGGGGAGTGGCTACACCTTC. Translating gives CASSRKGGSGYTF.

The chain recombines TRBV11-2 with TRBJ1-2; no firm D call. Germline V CDR1 and CDR2: SGHAT, FQNNGV. V lost 6 bases and J 8 bases, leaving 13 bases between the germline ends. The CDR3 covers 12 residues. The CDR3 region is CASSLTPEGYTF. The CDR3 DNA follows: TGTGCCAGCAGTTTAACACCGGAGGGCTACACCTTC.

The V call is TRBV29-1, the J call TRBJ2-5; D call uncertain. Germline loops: CDR1 SQVTM, CDR2 ANQGSEA. This CDR3 region has 12 residues. V shed 6 bases and J shed 2 bases, with 10 bases lying between them. CDR3 sequence: CSVRRMQETQYF. The CDR3 DNA is TGCAGCGTCCGACGGATGCAAGAGACCCAGTACTTC. Full variable domain (outside the CDR3, taken from reference TRBV29-1 and TRBJ2-5): SAVISQKPSRDICQRGTSLTIQCQVDSQVTMMFWYRQQPGQSLTLIATANQGSEATYESGFVIDKFPISRPNLTFSTLTVSNMSPEDSSIYLCSVRRMQETQYFGPGTRLLVL.

CDR3 in DNA: TGCGCCAGCAGCTCCAGGGCTATGGATGAGCAGTTCTTC. Translating gives CASSSRAMDEQFF. The chain has TRBV5-1 and TRBJ2-1; tentative D call: TRBD1 (5 bases). Germline-derived CDR1 and CDR2 are SGHRS and YFSETQ. CDR3 length: 13 amino acids. V was trimmed by 3 bases and J by 8 bases, leaving 12 bases between them.

The gene calls are TRBV5-6 and TRBJ2-7; maybe TRBD2 (6 bases). The CDR3 is made up of 14 amino acids. V lost 3 bases to trimming and J lost 2 bases, with 12 bases between them. The germline gives CDR1 SGHDT, CDR2 YYEEEE. The CDR3 spells CASSSGGWAYEQYF. The CDR3, as DNA: TGTGCCAGCAGCTCTGGGGGGTGGGCCTACGAGCAGTACTTC.

The genes are TRBV2 and TRBJ1-2; possible D gene TRBD1, 5 bases. Looked up from germline, CDR1 is SNHLY and CDR2 is FYNNEI. V was cut by 2 bases and J by 12 bases, with 10 bases left in between. This CDR3 region has 11 residues. In DNA form, the CDR3 reads TGTGCCAGCAGTGAACCCCAGGGACACACCTTC. Amino acid sequence: CASSEPQGHTF.

The rearrangement links TRBV6-5 to TRBJ1-6; the D is unclear. CDR1 is MNHEY, CDR2 SVGAGI, per germline. This CDR3 has 15 residues. Trimming pared 8 bases from V and 7 bases from J, leaving 18 bases between. CDR3 protein: CASLSGSLQNSPLHF. The CDR3 DNA sequence: TGTGCCAGCCTTTCAGGCTCGTTGCAGAATTCACCCCTCCACTTT.

As for this clone: One end of the junction fails to match germline, which may point to a read error. The rearrangement uses TRBV11-3 and TRBJ1-4; tentatively, D is TRBD1 (5 bases). In germline, CDR1 is SGHNT, CDR2 YENEEA. CDR3 size: 15 residues. This CDR3 is CASSPALARGPTCSF. The CDR3 nucleotides read TGTGCCAGCAGCCCCGCCCTGGCCCGGGGACCTACCTGTTCTTTT.

The chain joins TRBV19 to TRBJ2-7; 10 bases map to TRBD2. There are 15 residues in the CDR3. With V trimmed by 1 base and J by 6 bases, 6 bases remained unmatched. Germline V gene sequence: CDR1 LNHDA, CDR2 SQIVND (reference sequence). The CDR3 protein is CASSIGLAGAGEQYF. CDR3 bases: TGTGCCAGTAGTATAGGGCTAGCGGGGGCTGGCGAGCAGTACTTC. The complete variable domain, with remaining parts taken from reference TRBV19 and TRBJ2-7, reads DGGITQSPKYLFRKEGQNVTLSCEQNLNHDAMYWYRQDPGQGLRLIYYSQIVNDFQKGDIAEGYSVSREKKESFPLTVTSAQKNPTAFYLCASSIGLAGAGEQYFGPGTRLTVT.

Only a few counts were recorded for this clone. The V call is TRBV6-5, the J call TRBJ2-7; D unclear. CDR3 length: 14 amino acids. Germline CDR1 is MNHEY and CDR2 is SVGAGI. V was shortened by 5 bases and J by 4 bases, with 15 bases between the two germline ends. The CDR3 DNA follows: TGTGCCAGCAGTCCGCGCCGTCGGGCTTACGAGCAGTACTTC. Translation gives CASSPRRRAYEQYF.

The rearrangement links TRBV20-1 to TRBJ1-1; TRBD1 is a possible D gene (5 bases). The V gene's germline CDR1 is DFQATT and CDR2 SNEGSKA (reference sequence). The V end was cut by 1 base, the J end by 8 bases, with 8 bases between. The CDR3 runs 11 residues. The CDR3 protein is CSARGDGEAFF. CDR3 sequence (DNA): TGCAGTGCTAGAGGGGACGGGGAAGCTTTCTTT.

The chain carries TRBV2 and TRBJ2-2; D remains ambiguous. This CDR3 is built from 13 residues. Trimming pared 4 bases from V and 1 base from J, leaving 4 bases between. The germline V gene encodes CDR1 SNHLY and CDR2 FYNNEI. CDR3 in DNA: TGTGCCAGCAGTGTGCGGAACACCGGGGAGCTGTTTTTT. It is translated as CASSVRNTGELFF.

The count of this clone is one. This chain links TRBV12-3 or TRBV12-4 with TRBJ2-1, with D perhaps TRBD1 or TRBD2 (5 bases each). The V end was cut by 3 bases, the J end by 10 bases, with 7 bases between. The CDR3 is 11 amino acids. For the CDR3, the DNA is TGTGCCAGCAGTTTTGAGGGGGAGCAGTTCTTC. Translating it yields CASSFEGEQFF.

The chain recombines TRBV7-2 with TRBJ1-2, with unresolved D. V lost 1 base and J 4 bases, leaving 19 bases between the germline ends. The CDR3 length is 17 residues. CDR1 is SGHTA and CDR2 is FQGNSA in the germline V gene. This chain's CDR3 is CASSLESTNPGPYGYTF. The CDR3 bases are TGTGCCAGCAGCTTAGAGAGCACCAACCCCGGCCCCTATGGCTACACCTTC. The complete variable domain, with remaining parts taken from reference TRBV7-2 and TRBJ1-2, reads GAGVSQSPSNKVTEKGKDVELRCDPISGHTALYWYRQSLGQGLEFLIYFQGNSAPDKSGLPSDRFSAERTGGSVSTLTIQRTQQEDSAVYLCASSLESTNPGPYGYTFGSGTRLTVV.